This T cell receptor (beta chain) was profiled in a study of shared clonotypes between healthy human individuals. The V segment lost 0 bases and the J segment 5 bases; nucleotides outside the gene matches: 4. The CDR3 sequence is 16 residues long. Germline CDR1 is SGHTA and CDR2 is FQGTGA. On this clone: Its antigen is as yet unknown.

Those who donated were healthy HIV-negative adults, with no recent acute infections or vaccinations reported. When replicate PCRs were run on sorted subsets, they used 200 to 250 ng DNA, about 30,000 T cell genomes. Sequenced by immunoSEQ multiplex PCR; TCRdb stores in-frame clones only, minus some. The table lists about 2.4 million clones, 90% to 95% of them singletons. Findings and caveats of the study: Across subsets, estimated richness was generally greater for naive than for memory populations.

Sequencing was performed on naive CD4+ T cells from PBMCs. Subset specified: CD45RA+ positively selected. The genes are TRBV7-3 and TRBJ2-1, with 10 bases lining up with TRBD2. The sequence derives from a man aged 18 to 30 in good health. Some clones in this sample may be carry-over from other donors' samples. The chain's CDR3 is CASSLTVLAGDNEQFF. As DNA, the CDR3 is TGTGCCAGCAGCTTAACCGTCCTAGCGGGAGACAATGAGCAGTTCTTC.